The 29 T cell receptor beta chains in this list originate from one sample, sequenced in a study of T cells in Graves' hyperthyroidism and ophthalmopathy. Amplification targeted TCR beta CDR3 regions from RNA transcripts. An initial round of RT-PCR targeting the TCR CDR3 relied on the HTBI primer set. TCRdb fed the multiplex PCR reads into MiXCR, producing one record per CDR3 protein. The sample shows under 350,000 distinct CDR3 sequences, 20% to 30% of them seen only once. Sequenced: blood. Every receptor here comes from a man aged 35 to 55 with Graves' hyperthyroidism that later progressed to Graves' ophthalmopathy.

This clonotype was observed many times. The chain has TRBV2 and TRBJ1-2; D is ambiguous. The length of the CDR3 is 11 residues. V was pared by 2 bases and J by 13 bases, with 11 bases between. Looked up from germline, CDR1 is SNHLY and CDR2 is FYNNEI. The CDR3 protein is CASSEFTGATF. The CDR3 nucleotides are TGTGCCAGCAGTGAATTTACGGGAGCCACCTTC. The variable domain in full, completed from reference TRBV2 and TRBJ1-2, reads EPEVTQTPSHQVTQMGQEVILRCVPISNHLYFYWYRQILGQKVEFLVSFYNNEISEKSEIFDDQFSVERPDGSNFTLKIRSTKLEDSAMYFCASSEFTGATFGSGTRLTVV.

The CDR3 DNA is TGTGCCAGCACCAACCCCAGGGGGAGCTCCTACGAGCAGTACTTC. It yields the protein CASTNPRGSSYEQYF. The chain recombines TRBV6-2 or TRBV6-3 with TRBJ2-7; 7 bases fit TRBD1. V lost 7 bases and J lost 0; bases outside the gene matches: 9. The CDR3 loop spans 15 amino acids. Germline V gene sequence: CDR1 MNHEY, CDR2 SVGEGT.

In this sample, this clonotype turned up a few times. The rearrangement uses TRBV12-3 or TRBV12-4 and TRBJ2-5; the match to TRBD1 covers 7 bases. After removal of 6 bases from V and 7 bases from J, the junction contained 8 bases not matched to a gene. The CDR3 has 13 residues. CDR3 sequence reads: CASRRGTVATQYF. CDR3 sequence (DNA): TGTGCCAGCAGACGAGGGACAGTAGCGACCCAGTACTTC.

Here the CDR3 reads CATSKTRTGTEAFF. The CDR3 DNA is TGTGCCACCAGCAAAACAAGGACGGGAACTGAAGCTTTCTTT. This rearrangement joins TRBV15 to TRBJ1-1; no reliable D call. With 4 bases removed from V and 5 bases from J, the gap between germline ends came to 14 bases. Germline CDR1 LNHNV, CDR2 YYDKDF (reference sequence). The CDR3 loop spans 14 amino acids.

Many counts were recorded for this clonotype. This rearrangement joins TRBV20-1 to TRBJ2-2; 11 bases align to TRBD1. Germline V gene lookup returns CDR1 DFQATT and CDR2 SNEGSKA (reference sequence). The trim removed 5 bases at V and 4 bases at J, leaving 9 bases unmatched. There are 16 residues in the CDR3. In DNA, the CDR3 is TGCAGTGCTCACAACTCCGGGACAGGGGGCACCGGGGAGCTGTTTTTT. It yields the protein CSAHNSGTGGTGELFF.

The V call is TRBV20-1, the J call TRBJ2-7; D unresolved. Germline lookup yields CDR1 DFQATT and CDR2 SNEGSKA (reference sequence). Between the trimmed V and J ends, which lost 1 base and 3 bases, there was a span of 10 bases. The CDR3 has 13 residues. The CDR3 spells CSARGAADYEQYF. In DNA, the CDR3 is TGCAGTGCTAGAGGAGCCGCCGACTACGAGCAGTACTTC.

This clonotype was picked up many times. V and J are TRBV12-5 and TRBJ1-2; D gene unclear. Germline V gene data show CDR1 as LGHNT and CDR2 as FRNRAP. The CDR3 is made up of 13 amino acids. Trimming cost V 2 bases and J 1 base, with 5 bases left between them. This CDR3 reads CASGLYSNYGYTF. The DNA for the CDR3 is TGTGCTAGTGGTTTGTACAGTAACTATGGCTACACCTTC.

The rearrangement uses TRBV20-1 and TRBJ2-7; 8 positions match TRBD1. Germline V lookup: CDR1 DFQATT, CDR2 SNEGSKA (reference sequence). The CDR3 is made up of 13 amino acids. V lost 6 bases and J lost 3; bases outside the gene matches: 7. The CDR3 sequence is CSAAGTGDYEQYF. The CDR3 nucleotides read TGCAGTGCCGCCGGGACAGGAGACTACGAGCAGTACTTC.

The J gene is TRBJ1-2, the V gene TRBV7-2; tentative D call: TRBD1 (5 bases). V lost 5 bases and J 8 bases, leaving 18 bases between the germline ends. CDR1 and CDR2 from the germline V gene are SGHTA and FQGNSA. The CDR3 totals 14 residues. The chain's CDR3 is CASSRDGHYVGYTF. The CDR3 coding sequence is TGTGCCAGCAGCCGGGACGGACACTATGTGGGCTACACCTTC. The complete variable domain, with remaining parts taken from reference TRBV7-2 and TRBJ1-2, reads GAGVSQSPSNKVTEKGKDVELRCDPISGHTALYWYRQSLGQGLEFLIYFQGNSAPDKSGLPSDRFSAERTGGSVSTLTIQRTQQEDSAVYLCASSRDGHYVGYTFGSGTRLTVV.

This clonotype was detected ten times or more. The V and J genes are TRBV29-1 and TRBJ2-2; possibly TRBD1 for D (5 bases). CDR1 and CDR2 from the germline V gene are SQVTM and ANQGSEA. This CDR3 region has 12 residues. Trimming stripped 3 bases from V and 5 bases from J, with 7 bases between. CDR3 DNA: TGCAGCGTTGAGCAGGGAACCGGGGAGCTGTTTTTT. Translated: CSVEQGTGELFF.

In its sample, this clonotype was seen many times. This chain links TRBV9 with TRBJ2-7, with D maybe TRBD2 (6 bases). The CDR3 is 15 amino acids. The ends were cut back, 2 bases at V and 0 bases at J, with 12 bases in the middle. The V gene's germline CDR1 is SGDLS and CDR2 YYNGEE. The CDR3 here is CASSVSGLDSYEQYF. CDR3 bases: TGTGCCAGCAGCGTGAGCGGGCTGGACTCCTACGAGCAGTACTTC.

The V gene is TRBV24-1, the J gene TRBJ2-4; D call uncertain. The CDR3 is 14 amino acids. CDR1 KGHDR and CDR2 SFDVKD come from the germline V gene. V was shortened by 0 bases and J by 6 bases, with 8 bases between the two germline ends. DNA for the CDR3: TGTGCCACCAGTGATTTGGAGACGGGAAACATTCAGTACTTC. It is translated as CATSDLETGNIQYF.

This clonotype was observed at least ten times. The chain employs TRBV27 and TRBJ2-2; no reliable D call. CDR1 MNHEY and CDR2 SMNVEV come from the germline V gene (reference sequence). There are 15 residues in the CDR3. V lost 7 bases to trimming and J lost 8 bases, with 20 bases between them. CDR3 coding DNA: TGTGCCAGCACGAATGGGCTAACCGTGAGGGGGGAGCTGTTTTTT. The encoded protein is CASTNGLTVRGELFF.

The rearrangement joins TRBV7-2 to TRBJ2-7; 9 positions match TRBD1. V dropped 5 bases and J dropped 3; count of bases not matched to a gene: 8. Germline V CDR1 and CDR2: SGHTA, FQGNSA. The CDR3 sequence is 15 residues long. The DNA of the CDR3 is TGTGCCAGCAGCACCACACAGGGGGCTTTCTACGAGCAGTACTTC. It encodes CASSTTQGAFYEQYF.

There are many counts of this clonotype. The CDR3 sequence is CASSETGGEQYF. The CDR3 coding sequence is TGTGCCAGCAGTGAAACGGGGGGCGAGCAGTACTTC. The gene calls are TRBV6-1 and TRBJ2-7; 7 positions agree with TRBD2. The V gene end was trimmed by 2 bases and the J gene end by 6 bases; junction bases not matched to a gene: 1. The CDR3 totals 12 residues. Germline V gives CDR1 MNHNS, CDR2 SASEGT.

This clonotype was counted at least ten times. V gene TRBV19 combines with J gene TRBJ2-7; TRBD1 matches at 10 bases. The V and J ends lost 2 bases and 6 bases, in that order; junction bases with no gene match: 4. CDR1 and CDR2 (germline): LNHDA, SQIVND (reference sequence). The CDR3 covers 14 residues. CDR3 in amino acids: CASSIRGTGVEQYF. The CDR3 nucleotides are TGTGCCAGTAGTATACGTGGGACAGGGGTCGAGCAGTACTTC.

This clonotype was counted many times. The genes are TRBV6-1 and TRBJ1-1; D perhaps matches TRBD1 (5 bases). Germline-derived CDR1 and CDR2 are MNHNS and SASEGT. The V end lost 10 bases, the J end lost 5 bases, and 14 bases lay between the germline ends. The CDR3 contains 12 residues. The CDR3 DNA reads TGTGCCACCGGAGGGGCTCGGACTGAAGCTTTCTTT. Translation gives CATGGARTEAFF.

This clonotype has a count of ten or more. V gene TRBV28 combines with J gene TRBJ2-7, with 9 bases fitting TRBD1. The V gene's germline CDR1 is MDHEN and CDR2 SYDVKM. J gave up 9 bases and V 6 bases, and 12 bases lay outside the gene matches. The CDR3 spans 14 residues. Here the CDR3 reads CASRTGTGRLGQYF. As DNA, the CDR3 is TGTGCCAGCAGAACCGGGACAGGGAGACTAGGGCAGTACTTC. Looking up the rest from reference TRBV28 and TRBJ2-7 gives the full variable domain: DVKVTQSSRYLVKRTGEKVFLECVQDMDHENMFWYRQDPGLGLRLIYFSYDVKMKEKGDIPEGYSVSREKKERFSLILESASTNQTSMYLCASRTGTGRLGQYFGPGTRLTVT.

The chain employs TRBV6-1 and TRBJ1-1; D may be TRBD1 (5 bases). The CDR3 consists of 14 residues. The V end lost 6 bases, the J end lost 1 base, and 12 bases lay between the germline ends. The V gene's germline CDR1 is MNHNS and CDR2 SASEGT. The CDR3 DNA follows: TGTGCCAGCAGAACCGGGACGGCGAACACTGAAGCTTTCTTT. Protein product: CASRTGTANTEAFF.

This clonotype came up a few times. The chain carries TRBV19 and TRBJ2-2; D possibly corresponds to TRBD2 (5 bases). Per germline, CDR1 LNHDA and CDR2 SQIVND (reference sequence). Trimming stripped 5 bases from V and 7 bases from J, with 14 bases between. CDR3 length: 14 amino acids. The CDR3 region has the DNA TGTGCCAGTAGTTCCTGGGGTCGGGGCGGGGAGCTGTTTTTT. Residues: CASSSWGRGGELFF.

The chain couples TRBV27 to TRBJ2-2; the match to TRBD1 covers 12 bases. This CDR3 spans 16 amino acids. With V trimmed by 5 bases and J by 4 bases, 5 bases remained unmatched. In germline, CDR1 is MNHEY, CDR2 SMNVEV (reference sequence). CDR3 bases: TGTGCCAGCAGTCCCCCGGGACAGGGGGCCACCGGGGAGCTGTTTTTT. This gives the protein CASSPPGQGATGELFF.

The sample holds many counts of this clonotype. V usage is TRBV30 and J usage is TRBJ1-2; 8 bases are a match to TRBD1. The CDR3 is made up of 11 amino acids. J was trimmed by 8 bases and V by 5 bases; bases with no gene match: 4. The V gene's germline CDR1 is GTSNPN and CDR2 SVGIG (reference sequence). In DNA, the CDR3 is TGTGCCTGGGAACAGGGGGGCGGCTACACCTTC. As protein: CAWEQGGGYTF.

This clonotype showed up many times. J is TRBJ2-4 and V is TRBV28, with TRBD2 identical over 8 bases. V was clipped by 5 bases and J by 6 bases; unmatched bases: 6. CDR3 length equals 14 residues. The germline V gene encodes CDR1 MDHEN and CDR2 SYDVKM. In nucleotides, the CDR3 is TGTGCCAGCAGTCTGACTAGCGTGGGAAACATTCAGTACTTC. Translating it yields CASSLTSVGNIQYF.

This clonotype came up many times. The DNA for the CDR3 is TGCGCCACTCAATTTACAGGGGGCGCGGGTGAGCAGTACTTC. Amino acids: CATQFTGGAGEQYF. The rearrangement links TRBV10-2 to TRBJ2-7; TRBD1 matches at 9 bases. The V gene end was trimmed by 10 bases and the J gene end by 7 bases; junction bases not matched to a gene: 14. CDR1 WSHSY and CDR2 SAAADI come from the germline V gene. The CDR3 length is 14 residues.

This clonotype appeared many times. CDR3 in amino acids: CASRAGPRGGYTF. The DNA for the CDR3 is TGTGCCAGCAGGGCGGGACCGCGGGGAGGCTACACCTTC. The gene calls are TRBV2 and TRBJ1-2; possible D gene TRBD1, 5 bases. The ends were cut back, 6 bases at V and 8 bases at J, with 16 bases in the middle. There are 13 residues in the CDR3. CDR1 is SNHLY and CDR2 is FYNNEI in the germline V gene.

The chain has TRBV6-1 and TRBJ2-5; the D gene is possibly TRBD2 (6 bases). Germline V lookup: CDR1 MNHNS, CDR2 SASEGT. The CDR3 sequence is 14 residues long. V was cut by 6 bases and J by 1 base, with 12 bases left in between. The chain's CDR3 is CASSPGLIQETQYF. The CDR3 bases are TGTGCCAGCAGCCCGGGACTCATCCAAGAGACCCAGTACTTC.

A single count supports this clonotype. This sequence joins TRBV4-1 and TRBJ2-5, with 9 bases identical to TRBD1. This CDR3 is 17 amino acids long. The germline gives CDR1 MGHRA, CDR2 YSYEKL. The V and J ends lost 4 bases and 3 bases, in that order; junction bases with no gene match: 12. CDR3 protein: CASSPTIPRDREETQYF. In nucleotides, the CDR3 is TGCGCCAGCAGCCCTACCATCCCCCGGGACAGGGAAGAGACCCAGTACTTC.

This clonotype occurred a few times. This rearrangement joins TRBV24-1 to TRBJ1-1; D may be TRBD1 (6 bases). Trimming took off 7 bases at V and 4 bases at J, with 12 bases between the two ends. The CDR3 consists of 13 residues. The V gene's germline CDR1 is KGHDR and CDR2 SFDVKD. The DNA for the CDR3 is TGTGCCACCAGCCGGGACACCTCCACTGAAGCTTTCTTT. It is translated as CATSRDTSTEAFF.

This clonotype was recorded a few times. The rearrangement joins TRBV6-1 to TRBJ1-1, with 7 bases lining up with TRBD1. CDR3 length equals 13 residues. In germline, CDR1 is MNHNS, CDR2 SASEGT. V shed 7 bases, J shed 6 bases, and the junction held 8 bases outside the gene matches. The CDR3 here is CASKGRGHAEAFF. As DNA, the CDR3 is TGTGCCAGCAAGGGGAGGGGGCACGCTGAAGCTTTCTTT.